Listed here are 10 T cell receptor beta chains from one sample, sequenced in a study of shared clonotypes between healthy human individuals. Produced via immunoSEQ multiplex PCR; TCRdb's table is partial and in-frame only. The profile shows roughly 2.4 million clones, approximately 95% of them singletons. Sequencing was carried out using naive CD4+ T cells sorted from blood. Subset noted: CD45RA+ positively selected. Source of these receptors: a man between 18 and 29 years old in good health.

This clone was observed once. The DNA for the CDR3 is TGTGCCAGCAGTTATGCGGAATCCCCTGAAGCTTTCTTT. As protein: CASSYAESPEAFF. This rearrangement joins TRBV6-5 to TRBJ1-1; D call uncertain. Trimming pared 3 bases from V and 6 bases from J, leaving 11 bases between. Per germline, CDR1 MNHEY and CDR2 SVGAGI. The CDR3 sequence is 13 residues long.

The chain carries TRBV28 and TRBJ2-7; D ambiguous. The CDR3 runs to 14 residues. Germline V gene sequence: CDR1 MDHEN, CDR2 SYDVKM. Trimming cost V 3 bases and J 4 bases, with 13 bases left between them. The CDR3 spells CASSLTAPGYEQYF. In DNA form, the CDR3 reads TGTGCCAGCAGTTTGACTGCTCCCGGGTACGAGCAGTACTTC.

In this sample, this clone turned up a few times. This chain joins TRBV5-1 and TRBJ1-3; no clear D gene. Germline V gives CDR1 SGHRS, CDR2 YFSETQ. The CDR3 is made up of 13 amino acids. With 0 bases removed from V and 2 bases from J, the gap between germline ends came to 3 bases. The CDR3 sequence: CASSLEAGNTIYF. For the CDR3, the DNA is TGCGCCAGCAGCTTGGAGGCTGGAAACACCATATATTTT.

This chain joins TRBV7-2 and TRBJ2-7; TRBD1 agrees at 10 bases. The germline V gene has CDR1 SGHTA and CDR2 FQGNSA. The CDR3 is made up of 13 amino acids. Trimming took 7 bases from V and 5 from J; bases not matched to a gene: 5. CDR3 region: CASTPTGGHEQYF. The CDR3 coding sequence is TGTGCCAGCACTCCGACAGGGGGCCACGAGCAGTACTTC.

This clone was seen only once. The chain employs TRBV5-1 and TRBJ2-7, with 7 positions matching TRBD2. This CDR3 has 14 amino acids. The germline CDR1 and CDR2 sequences are SGHRS and YFSETQ. V lost 2 bases to trimming and J lost 5 bases; unmatched junction nucleotides: 7. CDR3: CASSFERGSHEQYF. As DNA, the CDR3 is TGCGCCAGCAGCTTCGAGCGGGGATCCCACGAGCAGTACTTC.

The chain combines TRBV5-4 with TRBJ1-4; 8 bases fit TRBD1. CDR1 is SGHNT, CDR2 YYREEE, per germline (reference sequence). V shed 1 base, J shed 7 bases, and the junction held 9 bases outside the gene matches. This CDR3 contains 16 residues. Here the CDR3 DNA reads TGTGCCAGCAGCTTGCTCTCAGGGGGCGGAGGTGAAAAACTGTTTTTT. This gives the protein CASSLLSGGGGEKLFF.

The chain combines TRBV5-3 with TRBJ2-7; 9 bases line up with TRBD1. TRBV5-3 is given ORF status, its function remaining uncertain. CDR3 length equals 16 residues. V dropped 2 bases and J dropped 1; count of bases not matched to a gene: 7. The CDR3 protein is CARSLRDRAYSYEQYF. The CDR3 coding sequence is TGTGCCAGAAGCTTAAGGGACAGGGCATATTCCTACGAGCAGTACTTC.

This chain links TRBV11-2 with TRBJ1-6, with TRBD1 identical over 9 bases. The CDR3 extends over 13 amino acids. J lost 10 bases, V lost 5 bases, and 3 bases had no gene match. Germline V gives CDR1 SGHAT, CDR2 FQNNGV. CDR3 in DNA: TGTGCCAGCAGCCCACAGGGGGCGTCACCCCTCCACTTT. Protein: CASSPQGASPLHF.

The chain carries TRBV21-1 and TRBJ2-7; TRBD2, as called in the table, went unchecked against the DNA. TRBV21-1 is shown as a pseudogene. The CDR3 has 14 amino acids. In nucleotides, the CDR3 is TGTGCCAGCAGCAAACAGTACACTAACTACGAGCAGTACTTC. This encodes CASSKQYTNYEQYF.

The chain employs TRBV6-5 and TRBJ2-5; D not resolved. Germline-derived CDR1 and CDR2 are MNHEY and SVGAGI. There are 14 residues in the CDR3. V lost 2 bases to trimming and J lost 2 bases, with 9 bases between them. The DNA for the CDR3 is TGTGCCAGCAGTTACGTGGGCAGTCAAGAGACCCAGTACTTC. It specifies CASSYVGSQETQYF.